This T cell receptor (beta chain) emerged from a study of Tregs in tolerant kidney transplant recipients. Study-wide context: Sorted recipient Tregs were expanded on donor B cells with IL-2, restimulated day 11. Two populations were sorted: CD4+CD8-CD25+CD127- and CD4+CD8-4-1BB+CD40L-.

TCRdb keeps only in-frame clones here, not all; method: immunoSEQ multiplex PCR. Altogether 550 to 700 clones are present, more than 90% being singletons, with the ten largest covering 4.8%. Germline CDR1 KGHSH, CDR2 LQKENI. Germline trimming cut 4 bases from V and 6 bases from J; bases unmatched to any gene: 9. The CDR3 extends over 14 amino acids. This clone is a singleton in its sample. Its antigen is unidentified. The sample was Tregs from blood cultured with allogeneic cells, taken before the transplant. V gene TRBV18 combines with J gene TRBJ2-7, with 7 nucleotides matching TRBD1. This TCR was sampled from a human patient who received a combined kidney and bone marrow transplant. The CDR3 DNA is TGTGCCAGCTCACTCACGATGACAGGGAGCGAGCAGTACTTC. It codes for CASSLTMTGSEQYF.